The next 18 T cell receptor beta chains were all read from a single sample in a study of naive and memory T cell subsets. Their recognized antigens are unknown. Study-wide results and caveats: Naive repertoires, especially CD8, held a few larger clonotypes, possibly memory cells re-expressing CD45RA.

An equimolar mix of two oligonucleotides served as the beta constant-region primer for TRBC1 and TRBC2. Nested alpha and beta constant-region primers with the SP2 primer drove four PCR rounds on ligated cDNA. A single record per CDR3 protein comes from TCRdb applying MiXCR to the UMI-ligation and nested PCR reads. The repertoire holds more than 95,000 distinct CDR3 sequences, around 13% seen once, with approximately 2.6% in the top ten. The specimen was naive CD8+ T cells from blood. The receptors shown here come from a human donor in good health.

This clonotype occurred a few times. The chain joins TRBV7-9 to TRBJ2-7; the match to TRBD2 covers 11 bases. The germline gives CDR1 SEHNR, CDR2 FQNEAQ (reference sequence). J was trimmed by 5 bases and V by 0 bases; bases with no gene match: 3. The CDR3 runs to 15 residues. The CDR3 nucleotides are TGTGCCAGCAGCTTAGCGACTAGCGGGAAACACGAGCAGTACTTC. Encoded protein: CASSLATSGKHEQYF.

This clonotype turned up a few times. This chain uses TRBV11-2 with TRBJ2-1, with a tentative D call TRBD1 (6 bases). Trimming pared 7 bases from V and 8 bases from J, leaving 18 bases between. Germline assignment: CDR1 SGHAT and CDR2 FQNNGV. The CDR3 is 14 residues long. The CDR3 coding sequence is TGTGCCAGCAAAGAAGGGGGTTTTGGCGATGAGCAGTTCTTC. This encodes CASKEGGFGDEQFF.

In DNA form, the CDR3 reads TGTGCCAGCAGTTACAGGGTTATGGCTGAAGCTTTCTTT. Translated, it gives CASSYRVMAEAFF. The chain has TRBV28 and TRBJ1-1, with a tentative D call TRBD1 (6 bases). The ends were cut back, 4 bases at V and 6 bases at J, with 12 bases in the middle. CDR3 length: 13 amino acids. The germline V gene encodes CDR1 MDHEN and CDR2 SYDVKM. The variable domain in full, with the rest retrieved from reference TRBV28 and TRBJ1-1, is DVKVTQSSRYLVKRTGEKVFLECVQDMDHENMFWYRQDPGLGLRLIYFSYDVKMKEKGDIPEGYSVSREKKERFSLILESASTNQTSMYLCASSYRVMAEAFFGQGTRLTVV.

This clonotype was picked up a small number of times. This chain's CDR3 is CASSWKRGNTEAFF. In DNA form, the CDR3 reads TGTGCCAGCAGTTGGAAACGGGGTAACACTGAAGCTTTCTTT. This sequence joins TRBV27 and TRBJ1-1; D is unresolved. Trimming cost V 4 bases and J 2 bases, with 11 bases left between them. The CDR3 is 14 amino acids. Per the germline V gene, CDR1 is MNHEY and CDR2 is SMNVEV (reference sequence).

The sample holds a few counts of this clonotype. The gene calls are TRBV11-3 and TRBJ2-7; 9 bases align to TRBD2. CDR3 length equals 15 residues. The ends lost 5 bases at V and 4 bases at J; junction bases unmatched: 9. Per the germline V gene, CDR1 is SGHNT and CDR2 is YENEEA. The chain's CDR3 is CASSNSGSTGYEQYF. The CDR3 region has the DNA TGTGCCAGCAGCAATAGCGGGAGCACGGGGTACGAGCAGTACTTC.

The chain combines TRBV29-1 with TRBJ2-7, with 10 bases identical to TRBD1. The germline gives CDR1 SQVTM, CDR2 ANQGSEA. The CDR3 sequence is 13 residues long. After removal of 6 bases from V and 2 bases from J, the junction contained 4 bases not matched to a gene. CDR3 residues: CSVRTGGAYEQYF. As DNA, the CDR3 is TGCAGCGTGAGGACAGGGGGAGCCTACGAGCAGTACTTC.

A few counts support this clonotype. This rearrangement joins TRBV12-3 or TRBV12-4 to TRBJ2-1, with 14 bases identical to TRBD2. After removal of 5 bases from V and 7 bases from J, the junction contained 13 bases not matched to a gene. This CDR3 comprises 18 residues. The CDR3, as DNA: TGTGCCAGCAGTCCCGGGACTAGCGGGAGAGGGATGAGGAATGAGCAGTTCTTC. Its protein is CASSPGTSGRGMRNEQFF.

The chain uses TRBV4-3 and TRBJ2-1; no firm D call. The CDR3 is 16 residues long. CDR1 and CDR2 from the germline V gene are LGHNA and YSLEER. V shed 0 bases and J shed 8 bases, with 17 bases lying between them. CDR3 sequence: CASSQDSVPPQDEQFF. The CDR3 nucleotides read TGCGCCAGCAGCCAAGATTCGGTCCCCCCGCAAGATGAGCAGTTCTTC.

The chain employs TRBV5-6 and TRBJ2-1, with TRBD2 matching over 9 bases. CDR3 length: 15 residues. CDR1 is SGHDT and CDR2 is YYEEEE in the germline V gene. V lost 4 bases to trimming and J lost 4 bases; unmatched junction nucleotides: 6. CDR3 sequence: CASSGGLAGYNEQFF. CDR3 DNA sequence: TGTGCCAGCAGCGGGGGGCTAGCGGGATACAATGAGCAGTTCTTC.

This clonotype was detected ten times or more. The CDR3 nucleotides are TGTGCCAGCAGTGAGGACAGACAGACCACTGAAGCTTTCTTT. Protein: CASSEDRQTTEAFF. This chain links TRBV12-3 or TRBV12-4 with TRBJ1-1, with D maybe TRBD1 (6 bases). The CDR3 runs to 14 residues. V was clipped by 5 bases and J by 4 bases, with 14 bases between them.

This clonotype was counted a few times. The V gene is TRBV29-1, the J gene TRBJ2-5, with a possible D match to TRBD2 (6 bases). Looked up from germline, CDR1 is SQVTM and CDR2 is ANQGSEA. The CDR3 has 15 residues. V gave up 0 bases and J gave up 5 bases, with 16 bases separating them. The CDR3 DNA follows: TGCAGCGTTGAAGATCAGGAGGGCCGGGGGGAGACCCAGTACTTC. This translates into CSVEDQEGRGETQYF.

This clonotype was counted between two and nine times. V gene TRBV25-1 combines with J gene TRBJ2-7; a weak D match, TRBD1 (6 bases). CDR3 length: 19 residues. Trimming took off 2 bases at V and 2 bases at J, with 25 bases between the two ends. The germline V gene encodes CDR1 MGHDK and CDR2 SYGVNS. The CDR3 loop is CASSEGGPVRRRVAYEQYF. The CDR3 bases are TGTGCCAGCAGTGAAGGGGGCCCCGTCCGACGAAGGGTCGCCTACGAGCAGTACTTC.

The chain has TRBV28 and TRBJ2-1, with 8 bases that match TRBD1. Germline CDR1 and CDR2: MDHEN and SYDVKM. The ends lost 7 bases at V and 8 bases at J; junction bases unmatched: 10. The CDR3 sequence is 14 residues long. The CDR3 loop reads CASNPRQGAHEQFF. DNA for the CDR3: TGTGCCAGCAATCCCCGGCAGGGGGCGCATGAGCAGTTCTTC.

This clonotype was observed at least ten times. V usage is TRBV20-1 and J usage is TRBJ2-5; 7 bases align to TRBD1. Germline loops: CDR1 DFQATT, CDR2 SNEGSKA (reference sequence). The CDR3 length is 19 residues. After removal of 7 bases from V and 2 bases from J, the junction contained 25 bases not matched to a gene. CDR3 bases: TGCAGTGTAGTCGCTGTAAGAACAGCCGAAGGGGGCTATCAAGAGACCCAGTACTTC. Its translation is CSVVAVRTAEGGYQETQYF.

To note about this clonotype: With a much larger clone just one base away, this may be a read error. The DNA is left out, because the CDR3 cannot be placed on it with certainty; the CDR3 is given as TCRdb lists it. The genes are TRBV30 and TRBJ1-1; the table gives TRBD1 as D, unverified against the DNA. Germline V gene sequence: CDR1 GTSNPN, CDR2 SVGIG (reference sequence). The CDR3 is 14 residues long, ends included. CDR3 amino acids: CAWGLGTGVPEVFF.

This clonotype was counted between two and nine times. The chain carries TRBV24-1 and TRBJ2-1, with 10 bases fitting TRBD1. V was pared by 5 bases and J by 4 bases, with 16 bases of the junction left unmatched. Germline-derived CDR1 and CDR2 are KGHDR and SFDVKD. CDR3 size: 19 residues. CDR3 region: CATSALNPRDRGGYNEQFF. The CDR3 DNA sequence: TGTGCCACCAGTGCACTAAACCCACGGGACAGGGGCGGGTACAATGAGCAGTTCTTC.

This clonotype has more than one count but fewer than ten. The CDR3 DNA follows: TGTGCCAGCAGCCCGGGGACAGGGACTGGAAACACCATATATTTT. Translating it yields CASSPGTGTGNTIYF. The rearrangement uses TRBV12-3 or TRBV12-4 and TRBJ1-3; 9 bases are shared with TRBD1. Trimming took 6 bases from V and 2 from J; bases not matched to a gene: 5. CDR3 length: 15 amino acids.

This clonotype was counted a few times. V is TRBV10-3 and J is TRBJ1-1, with 7 positions matching TRBD1. Looked up from germline, CDR1 is ENHRY and CDR2 is SYGVKD. The CDR3 is made up of 15 amino acids. Germline trimming cut 0 bases from V and 5 bases from J; bases unmatched to any gene: 6. The chain's CDR3 is CAISESGRGRTEAFF. The CDR3 coding sequence is TGTGCCATCAGTGAGTCCGGCAGGGGGAGGACTGAAGCTTTCTTT.